This section outlines one TCR beta chain sequence together with its context. Its antigen is undetermined. This sample stems from a study of human T cells and chemical hapten exposure. Whole-study results and caveats: Donor immune responses may differ from healthy people's, since all donors had alopecia. The study found that DPC sensitization did not change TCRs above 1 in 1000 frequency.

The CDR3 loop spans 16 amino acids. Losses at the gene ends were 5 bases for V and 5 bases for J; bases not matched to a gene: 11. Time point defined: patch test 1, 2 weeks after DPC sensitization. Treatment described: therapeutic diphenylcyclopropenone sensitization with weekly scalp DPC. The template was total RNA from unfractionated whole blood. It was the library that attached unique molecular identifiers to individual cDNA molecules. TCRdb passed the RACE reads through MiXCR, listing each CDR3 protein once. The sample includes more than 70,000 distinct CDR3 sequences, approximately 10% of them seen just once.

The TCR comes from a woman aged 55-69 years with alopecia areata. Some clones in this sample may be carry-over from other donors' samples. The rearrangement links TRBV12-3 or TRBV12-4 to TRBJ2-1, with 8 bases lining up with TRBD2. Sequenced here: whole blood, sampled in connection with sensitization to the hapten diphenylcyclopropenone (DPC). CDR3 nucleotides: TGTGCCAGCAGTCCGTTTCGAGCGGGGGATAACAATGAGCAGTTCTTC. This codes for CASSPFRAGDNNEQFF.